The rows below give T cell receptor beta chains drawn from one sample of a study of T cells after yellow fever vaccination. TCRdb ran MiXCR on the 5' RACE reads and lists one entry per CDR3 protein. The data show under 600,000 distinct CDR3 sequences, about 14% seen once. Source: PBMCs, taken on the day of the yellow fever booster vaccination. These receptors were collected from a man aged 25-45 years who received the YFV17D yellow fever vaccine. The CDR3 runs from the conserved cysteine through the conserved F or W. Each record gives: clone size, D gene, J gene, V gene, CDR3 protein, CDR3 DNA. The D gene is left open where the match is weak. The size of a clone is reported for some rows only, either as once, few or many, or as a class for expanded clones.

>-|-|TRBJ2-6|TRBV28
CASSGIYSGANVLTF
TGTGCCAGCAGTGGAATATACTCTGGGGCCAACGTCCTGACTTTC
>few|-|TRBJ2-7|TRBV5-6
CASSLEGVRPYEQYF
TGTGCCAGCAGCCTGGAAGGGGTGCGCCCCTACGAGCAGTACTTC
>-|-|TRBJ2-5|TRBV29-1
CSVAILVQETQYF
TGCAGCGTTGCAATCCTAGTCCAAGAGACCCAGTACTTC
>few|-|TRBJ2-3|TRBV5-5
CASSLWSSTDTQYF
TGTGCCAGCAGCTTGTGGAGTAGCACAGATACGCAGTATTTT
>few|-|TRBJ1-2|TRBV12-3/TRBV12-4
CAIYDPSRNYGYTF
TGTGCCATCTATGACCCATCCCGGAACTATGGCTACACCTTC
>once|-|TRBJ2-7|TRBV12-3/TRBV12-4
CASSREGVGEQYF
TGTGCCAGCAGTCGTGAGGGGGTCGGCGAGCAGTACTTC
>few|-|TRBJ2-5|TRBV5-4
CASSLTNRAPQETQYF
TGTGCCAGCAGCTTGACCAACAGGGCACCCCAAGAGACCCAGTACTTC
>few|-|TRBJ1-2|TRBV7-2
CASSFGGGPYGYTF
TGTGCCAGCAGCTTCGGCGGGGGACCCTATGGCTACACCTTC
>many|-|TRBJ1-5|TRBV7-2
CASSLLGGDQPQHF
TGTGCCAGCAGCTTATTAGGGGGGGATCAGCCCCAGCATTTT
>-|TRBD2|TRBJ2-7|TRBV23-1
CARRMSPPGLAYSYEQYF
TGCGCCAGACGCATGTCGCCGCCGGGACTAGCTTATTCCTACGAGCAGTACTTC
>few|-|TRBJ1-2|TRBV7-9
CAYSWGSGLGYTF
TGTGCCTACAGCTGGGGCAGCGGTTTGGGCTACACCTTC
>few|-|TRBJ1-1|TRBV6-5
CASSYGGASFAEAFF
TGTGCCAGCAGTTACGGGGGGGCTTCGTTCGCTGAAGCTTTCTTT
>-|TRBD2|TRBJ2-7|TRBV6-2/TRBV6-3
CASRNSRTSGSSYEQYF
TGTGCCAGCAGAAACTCCCGGACTAGCGGGAGCTCCTACGAGCAGTACTTC
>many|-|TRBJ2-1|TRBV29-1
CSVVFLARNYNEQFF
TGCAGCGTTGTATTTCTAGCGAGAAATTACAATGAGCAGTTCTTC
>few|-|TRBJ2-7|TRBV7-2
CASTLRWGASYEQYF
TGTGCCAGCACCCTTCGTTGGGGGGCTTCCTACGAGCAGTACTTC
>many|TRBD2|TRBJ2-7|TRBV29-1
CSVWEGRDASYEQYF
TGCAGCGTGTGGGAGGGTCGGGACGCCTCCTACGAGCAGTACTTC
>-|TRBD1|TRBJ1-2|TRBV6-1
CASIETGSYYGYTF
TGTGCCAGCATAGAGACAGGGAGCTACTATGGCTACACCTTC
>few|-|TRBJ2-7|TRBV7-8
CASSSNPTSGGDSTGQYF
TGTGCCAGCAGCTCCAACCCGACCAGCGGCGGCGACTCAACGGGGCAGTACTTC
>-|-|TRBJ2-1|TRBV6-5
CASSYGASSYNEQFF
TGTGCCAGCAGTTACGGGGCGAGCTCCTACAATGAGCAGTTCTTC
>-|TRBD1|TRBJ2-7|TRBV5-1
CASSFYDRVGSYEQYF
TGCGCCAGCAGCTTTTACGACAGGGTGGGTTCCTACGAGCAGTACTTC
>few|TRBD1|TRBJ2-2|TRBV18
CASSPGDRNTGELFF
TGTGCCAGCTCACCGGGGGACAGGAACACCGGGGAGCTGTTTTTT
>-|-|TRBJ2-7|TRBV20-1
CSAGGWDRDYEQYF
TGCAGTGCGGGAGGGTGGGACAGAGATTACGAGCAGTACTTC
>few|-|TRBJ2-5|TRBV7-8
CASSLERVGETQYF
TGTGCCAGCAGCTTAGAACGGGTTGGGGAGACCCAGTACTTC
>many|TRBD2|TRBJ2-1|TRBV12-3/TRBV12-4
CASSFRTSGRAPNEQFF
TGTGCCAGCAGTTTTAGGACAAGCGGGAGGGCCCCGAATGAGCAGTTCTTC
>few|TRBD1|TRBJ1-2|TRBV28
CASGQLHIQGTGLSNYGYTF
TGTGCCAGCGGCCAACTCCATATCCAAGGGACAGGACTATCTAACTATGGCTACACCTTC
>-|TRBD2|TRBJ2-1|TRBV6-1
CASSQPLTSGRVGEQFF
TGTGCCAGCAGTCAGCCCTTGACTAGCGGGAGGGTTGGTGAGCAGTTCTTC
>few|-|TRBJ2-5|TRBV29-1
CSVAEETQYF
TGCAGCGTCGCCGAAGAGACCCAGTACTTC
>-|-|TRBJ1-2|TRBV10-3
CAISEKGGYGYTF
TGTGCCATCAGTGAAAAGGGGGGCTATGGCTACACCTTC